Listed here is a single T cell receptor beta chain. The treatment was: oral pan-JAK inhibitor, 5-10 mg twice daily. CDR3 length: 18 residues. The germline CDR1 and CDR2 sequences are SEHNR and FQNEAQ (reference sequence). Losses at the gene ends were 4 bases for V and 4 bases for J; bases not matched to a gene: 8. This entry is derived from a study of CD8+ T cells in alopecia areata. RNA was extracted and reverse transcribed into cDNA as the sequencing template. Sequenced by immunoSEQ multiplex PCR; TCRdb stores in-frame clones only, minus some. In the table there are over 150,000 clones, 53% of which are singletons.

V is TRBV7-9 and J is TRBJ2-1; TRBD2 agrees at 15 bases. The receptor was isolated from a human donor with alopecia areata. Sequenced material: CD8+ T cells sorted from blood, taken at week 24, from a patient treated with tofacitinib. The CDR3 loop reads CASSSPRTSGGAYNEQFF. The CDR3 DNA follows: TGTGCCAGCAGCTCACCTAGGACTAGCGGGGGGGCTTACAATGAGCAGTTCTTC.